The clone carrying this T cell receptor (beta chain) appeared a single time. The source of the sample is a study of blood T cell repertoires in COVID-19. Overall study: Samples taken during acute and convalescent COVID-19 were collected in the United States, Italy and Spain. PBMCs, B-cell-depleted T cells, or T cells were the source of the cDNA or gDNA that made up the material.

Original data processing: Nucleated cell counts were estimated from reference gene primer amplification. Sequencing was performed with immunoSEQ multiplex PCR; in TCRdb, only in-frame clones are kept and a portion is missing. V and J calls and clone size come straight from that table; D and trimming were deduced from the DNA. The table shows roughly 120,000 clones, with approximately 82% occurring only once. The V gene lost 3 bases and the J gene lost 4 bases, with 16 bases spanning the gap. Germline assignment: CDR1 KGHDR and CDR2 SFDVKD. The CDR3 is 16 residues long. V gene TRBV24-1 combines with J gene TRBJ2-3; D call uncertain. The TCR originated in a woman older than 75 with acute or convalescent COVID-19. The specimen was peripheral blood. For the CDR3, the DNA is TGTGCCACCAGTGATCCCCCAGGATCGGCCCCAGATACGCAGTATTTT. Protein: CATSDPPGSAPDTQYF.